These 14 T cell receptor beta chains came from one sample sequenced in a study of cytomegalovirus exposure and HLA in healthy donors. Measured with immunoSEQ multiplex PCR; TCRdb has only the in-frame clones, and not every one. Here the sample spans fewer than 85,000 clones, about 90% being singletons. The sequenced sample was PBMCs. The receptors were gathered from a woman younger than 30 in good health and CMV-seropositive.

The chain uses TRBV28 and TRBJ2-1; 7 bases fit TRBD2. Germline loops: CDR1 MDHEN, CDR2 SYDVKM. Losses at the gene ends were 10 bases for V and 10 bases for J; bases not matched to a gene: 10. This CDR3 region has 12 residues. DNA for the CDR3: TGTGCCACCTTCTCGGGACTACCCGAGCAGTTCTTC. Translating gives CATFSGLPEQFF.

CDR3 coding DNA: TGTGCCAGCAGCGTAGGGGGAGGTAACACAGATACGCAGTATTTT. Encoded protein: CASSVGGGNTDTQYF. The J gene is TRBJ2-3, the V gene TRBV9, with D perhaps TRBD2 (6 bases). CDR1 and CDR2 (germline): SGDLS, YYNGEE. Trimming took off 0 bases at V and 2 bases at J, with 10 bases between the two ends. The CDR3 runs to 15 residues. The entire variable domain, with the rest obtained from reference TRBV9 and TRBJ2-3, is as follows: DSGVTQTPKHLITATGQRVTLRCSPRSGDLSVYWYQQSLDQGLQFLIQYYNGEERAKGNILERFSAQQFPDLHSELNLSSLELGDSALYFCASSVGGGNTDTQYFGPGTRLTVL.

The chain recombines TRBV2 with TRBJ1-2, with D possibly matching TRBD1 (5 bases). V lost 1 base and J 8 bases, leaving 17 bases between the germline ends. This CDR3 region has 15 residues. Germline V gene data show CDR1 as SNHLY and CDR2 as FYNNEI. The CDR3 sequence: CASSEEGWQGGGYTF. CDR3 coding DNA: TGTGCCAGCAGTGAAGAGGGGTGGCAGGGAGGGGGCTACACCTTC.

The rearrangement uses TRBV5-6 and TRBJ1-1; 8 bases agree with TRBD1. The CDR3 has 16 amino acids. Trimming removed 2 bases from V and 2 bases from J; junction bases left unmatched: 8. Germline CDR1 is SGHDT and CDR2 is YYEEEE. CDR3 sequence reads: CASSLLPTGENTEAFF. DNA of the CDR3: TGTGCCAGCAGCTTACTTCCGACAGGGGAAAACACTGAAGCTTTCTTT.

This chain links TRBV28 with TRBJ1-2; 7 bases are shared with TRBD1. CDR1 and CDR2 (germline): MDHEN, SYDVKM. Losses at the gene ends were 4 bases for V and 2 bases for J; bases not matched to a gene: 7. This CDR3 region has 15 residues. The CDR3 loop reads CASSSGGQPNYGYTF. The CDR3 nucleotides are TGTGCCAGCAGTTCCGGGGGACAGCCGAACTATGGCTACACCTTC.

The rearrangement links TRBV27 to TRBJ2-1; D perhaps matches TRBD2 (6 bases). The CDR3 has 13 amino acids. Germline lookup yields CDR1 MNHEY and CDR2 SMNVEV (reference sequence). V was pared by 5 bases and J by 10 bases, with 15 bases between. CDR3 region: CASSVRWAGEQFF. The CDR3 bases are TGTGCCAGCAGTGTCCGTTGGGCGGGAGAGCAGTTCTTC.

The V call is TRBV11-2, the J call TRBJ1-1; D remains unclear. V lost 6 bases, J lost 5 bases, and 10 bases lay in between. The CDR3 totals 12 residues. The germline CDR1 and CDR2 sequences are SGHAT and FQNNGV. The CDR3 DNA follows: TGTGCCAGCAGGGGAGGAGCGACTGAAGCTTTCTTT. Protein sequence: CASRGGATEAFF.

The chain employs TRBV15 and TRBJ2-7; 10 nucleotides agree with TRBD2. Germline loops: CDR1 LNHNV, CDR2 YYDKDF (reference sequence). V gave up 2 bases and J gave up 0 bases; unmatched junction bases: 1. The CDR3 runs to 15 residues. CDR3 nucleotides: TGTGCCACCAGCAGATCTAGCGGGAGCTCCTACGAGCAGTACTTC. It translates to CATSRSSGSSYEQYF.

This clone was seen only once. The chain is built from TRBV30 and TRBJ2-7, with 14 bases lining up with TRBD2. The germline V gene encodes CDR1 GTSNPN and CDR2 SVGIG (reference sequence). V was pared by 1 base and J by 2 bases, with 7 bases of the junction left unmatched. The CDR3 totals 17 residues. For the CDR3, the DNA is TGTGCCTGGAGTGGGACTAGCGGGAGGCGGAATACCTACGAGCAGTACTTC. Translated: CAWSGTSGRRNTYEQYF.

The genes are TRBV28 and TRBJ1-3, with a tentative D call TRBD1 (5 bases). The germline V and J ends were trimmed by 4 bases and 0 bases, with 10 bases remaining between them. The CDR3 is 15 amino acids. Germline V gene sequence: CDR1 MDHEN, CDR2 SYDVKM. In DNA, the CDR3 is TGTGCCAGCAGTTACAGGATCGTCTCTGGAAACACCATATATTTT. This encodes CASSYRIVSGNTIYF.

This chain links TRBV7-9 with TRBJ2-1; a possible D gene is TRBD2 (6 bases). This CDR3 comprises 14 residues. Per the germline V gene, CDR1 is SEHNR and CDR2 is FQNEAQ (reference sequence). Trimming left V 0 bases short and J 9 bases short, with 12 bases between. As DNA, the CDR3 is TGTGCCAGCAGCTTAGCGGACTACGGTACTGAGCAGTTCTTC. Encoded protein: CASSLADYGTEQFF.

V and J are TRBV6-1 and TRBJ2-3, with D possibly being TRBD2 (6 bases). V was cut by 1 base and J by 4 bases, with 12 bases left in between. The CDR3 spans 15 residues. CDR1 is MNHNS, CDR2 SASEGT, per germline. The CDR3 DNA reads as TGTGCCAGCAGTGAAGAGGCGGGGCGGGCAGATACGCAGTATTTT. Its protein is CASSEEAGRADTQYF.

V gene TRBV4-2 combines with J gene TRBJ2-3, with 15 bases fitting TRBD2. The J segment lost 5 bases and the V segment lost 1 base, leaving 16 bases of the junction unmatched. The germline V gene encodes CDR1 LGHNA and CDR2 YNFKEQ. This CDR3 has 21 residues. CDR3 coding DNA: TGTGCCAGCAGCCAAGGAACCGGGACTAGCGGGGGGAGGTCTTTGGGAGATACGCAGTATTTT. Translating it yields CASSQGTGTSGGRSLGDTQYF.

This clone has just a few counts. V and J are TRBV2 and TRBJ1-6; 9 bases agree with TRBD1. With V trimmed by 10 bases and J by 9 bases, 10 bases remained unmatched. Per germline, CDR1 SNHLY and CDR2 FYNNEI. The CDR3 is made up of 14 amino acids. CDR3 sequence reads: CATRPGQGFSPLHF. The CDR3 DNA follows: TGTGCCACCAGGCCGGGACAGGGTTTTTCACCCCTCCACTTT.